The 12 T cell receptor beta chains below come from one sample, sequenced in a study. Each CDR3 protein gets one entry after TCRdb re-called the 5' RACE reads with MiXCR. The repertoire holds some 62,000 distinct CDR3 sequences, with less than 25% as singletons. Specimen: memory CD4+ T cells sorted from a lymph node. Documented subset: memory CD4+ T cells, CD4+CD45RO+CD25-. All receptors come from a female donor with breast cancer.

This rearrangement joins TRBV28 to TRBJ2-4, with 9 bases matching TRBD2. This CDR3 is built from 20 residues. The germline CDR1 and CDR2 sequences are MDHEN and SYDVKM. J gave up 8 bases and V 2 bases, and 22 bases lay outside the gene matches. The CDR3, as DNA: TGTGCCAGCAGTTTACGCAGGGACTCTAGCGGGATAGTTAGTGGTGACATTCAGTACTTC. This sequence encodes CASSLRRDSSGIVSGDIQYF.

A remark on this clonotype: The CDR3 end shows no conserved phenylalanine or tryptophan, and so a read error is likely. CDR3 DNA: TGCAGTGCCCTTTCCCCCTCTGGGGCCAACGTCCTGACTCTC. Protein: CSALSPSGANVLTL. The rearrangement uses TRBV20-1 and TRBJ2-6; D is uncertain. CDR3 length: 14 residues. V dropped 6 bases and J dropped 0 bases, with 9 bases sitting between them. Germline assignment: CDR1 DFQATT and CDR2 SNEGSKA (reference sequence).

This clonotype was seen a few times. The genes are TRBV9 and TRBJ2-3; D is unclear. Germline CDR1 SGDLS, CDR2 YYNGEE. The length of the CDR3 is 14 residues. V gave up 1 base and J gave up 6 bases, with 12 bases separating them. The CDR3 DNA sequence: TGTGCCAGCAGCGTAAACTCCGGATCCGATACGCAGTATTTT. Encoded protein: CASSVNSGSDTQYF.

Only a few counts were recorded for this clonotype. The CDR3 sequence is CASSLLFGELFF. DNA of the CDR3: TGTGCCAGCAGTTTATTGTTCGGGGAGCTGTTTTTT. The V gene is TRBV12-3 or TRBV12-4, the J gene TRBJ2-2; D not resolved. Trimming removed 2 bases at V and 7 bases at J, with 5 bases between. The CDR3 length is 12 residues.

This clonotype appeared a few times. This chain connects TRBV9 to TRBJ2-5; D gene unclear. The CDR3 is 13 residues long. The V gene's germline CDR1 is SGDLS and CDR2 YYNGEE. Trimming left V 0 bases short and J 5 bases short, with 8 bases between. Here the CDR3 reads CASSVGRVETQYF. CDR3 in DNA: TGTGCCAGCAGCGTAGGACGGGTGGAGACCCAGTACTTC. The whole variable domain, remainder taken from reference TRBV9 and TRBJ2-5, is DSGVTQTPKHLITATGQRVTLRCSPRSGDLSVYWYQQSLDQGLQFLIQYYNGEERAKGNILERFSAQQFPDLHSELNLSSLELGDSALYFCASSVGRVETQYFGPGTRLLVL.

This clonotype occurred a few times. This chain uses TRBV24-1 with TRBJ1-1; possible D gene TRBD1, 6 bases. The CDR3 contains 13 residues. Germline loops: CDR1 KGHDR, CDR2 SFDVKD. Trimming pared 7 bases from V and 5 bases from J, leaving 13 bases between. CDR3: CATSDRSETEAFF. CDR3 sequence (DNA): TGTGCCACCAGCGACAGGTCGGAGACTGAAGCTTTCTTT.

This sequence joins TRBV7-9 and TRBJ2-3, with TRBD2 matching over 9 bases. Germline-derived CDR1 and CDR2 are SEHNR and FQNEAQ (reference sequence). V lost 6 bases to trimming and J lost 4 bases; unmatched junction nucleotides: 11. This CDR3 is built from 16 residues. The CDR3 region has the DNA TGTGCCAGCAGTCAGGGACTAGCCCCTAGGGCAGATACGCAGTATTTT. Its translation is CASSQGLAPRADTQYF.

The J gene is TRBJ2-5, the V gene TRBV20-1; the D gene is possibly TRBD2 (6 bases). Per the germline V gene, CDR1 is DFQATT and CDR2 is SNEGSKA (reference sequence). The length of the CDR3 is 15 residues. Trimming cost V 3 bases and J 4 bases, with 18 bases left between them. The CDR3 DNA follows: TGCAGTGCTAGGAGGGGAGGCTTTATGGGAGAGACCCAGTACTTC. Translating gives CSARRGGFMGETQYF.

V gene TRBV5-1 combines with J gene TRBJ2-6; perhaps TRBD1 as D (5 bases). V dropped 2 bases and J dropped 0 bases, with 6 bases sitting between them. The CDR3 consists of 15 residues. CDR1 is SGHRS and CDR2 is YFSETQ in the germline V gene. Here the CDR3 DNA reads TGCGCCAGCAGCTTAACAGGCTCTGGGGCCAACGTCCTGACTTTC. Its protein product is CASSLTGSGANVLTF.

The chain employs TRBV5-1 and TRBJ2-1, with TRBD1 as a possible D gene (5 bases). The CDR3 runs to 17 residues. The V end was cut by 4 bases, the J end by 2 bases, with 19 bases between. Germline loops: CDR1 SGHRS, CDR2 YFSETQ. The CDR3 region has the DNA TGCGCCAGCAGCACCTCTAGGGGCAATCAACCCTACAATGAGCAGTTCTTC. Translating it yields CASSTSRGNQPYNEQFF.

This clonotype was picked up a small number of times. The J gene is TRBJ2-3, the V gene TRBV7-9, with a weak D call TRBD2 (5 bases). The ends were cut back, 5 bases at V and 6 bases at J, with 15 bases in the middle. The CDR3 has 14 residues. The germline gives CDR1 SEHNR, CDR2 FQNEAQ (reference sequence). The CDR3 DNA reads as TGTGCCAGCAGCGGAGCACCGAGAGGGGATACGCAGTATTTT. This gives the protein CASSGAPRGDTQYF.

This clonotype has ten or more counts. The chain combines TRBV11-1 with TRBJ2-2; D might be TRBD1 (6 bases). Looked up from germline, CDR1 is SGHAT and CDR2 is FQDESV (reference sequence). The CDR3 totals 14 residues. V was pared by 8 bases and J by 6 bases, with 16 bases between. The CDR3 sequence is CASLPGGDAGELFF. The CDR3 DNA sequence: TGTGCCAGCCTACCTGGGGGCGACGCCGGGGAGCTGTTTTTT.